This TCR beta chain is from a study of shared clonotypes between healthy human individuals. Into CD45RA+ naive and CD45RA-negative memory subsets, the CD4+ cells were split. The repertoire was sequenced with immunoSEQ multiplex PCR; TCRdb's copy has only in-frame clones and lacks some. The sample includes about 2,500,000 clones, 85% to 95% of them seen just once. Germline CDR1 is SNHLY and CDR2 is FYNNEI. The CDR3 runs to 12 residues. The germline V and J ends were trimmed by 6 bases and 4 bases, with 10 bases remaining between them. Sequencing used naive CD4+ T cells sorted from blood. Indicated subset: CD45RA+ positively selected. This TCR was recovered from a young man in good health. This chain connects TRBV2 to TRBJ2-7; unclear D gene. CDR3 residues: CASRSDGYEQYF. The CDR3 coding sequence is TGTGCCAGCAGGTCGGACGGTTACGAGCAGTACTTC.